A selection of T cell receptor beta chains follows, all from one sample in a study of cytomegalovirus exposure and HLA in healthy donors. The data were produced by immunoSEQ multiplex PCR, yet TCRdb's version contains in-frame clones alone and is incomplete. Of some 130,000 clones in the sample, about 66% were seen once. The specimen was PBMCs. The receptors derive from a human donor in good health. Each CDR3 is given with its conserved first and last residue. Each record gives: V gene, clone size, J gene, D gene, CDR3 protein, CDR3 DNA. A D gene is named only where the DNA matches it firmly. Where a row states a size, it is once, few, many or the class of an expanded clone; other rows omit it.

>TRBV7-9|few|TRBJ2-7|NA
CASSTGLPSSYEQYF
TGTGCCAGCAGCACCGGACTGCCTAGCTCCTACGAGCAGTACTTC
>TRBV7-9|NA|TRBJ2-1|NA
CASSLARGAFDNEQFF
TGTGCCAGCAGCTTAGCGCGCGGGGCTTTCGACAATGAGCAGTTCTTC
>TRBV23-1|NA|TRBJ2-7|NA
CASPWQAETYEQYF
TGCGCCAGCCCCTGGCAAGCGGAAACCTACGAGCAGTACTTC
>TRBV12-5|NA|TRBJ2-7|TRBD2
CASGLVSGASGTHQSSYEQYF
TGTGCTAGTGGTTTGGTAAGTGGGGCTAGCGGGACTCACCAAAGCTCCTACGAGCAGTACTTC
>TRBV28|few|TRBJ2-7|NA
CASSPDRNLYEQYF
TGTGCCAGCAGTCCAGACAGGAATCTGTACGAGCAGTACTTC
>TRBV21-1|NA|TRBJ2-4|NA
CASSVPRLINLQYF
TGTGCCAGCAGCGTTCCGCGACTCATAAACCTTCAGTACTTC
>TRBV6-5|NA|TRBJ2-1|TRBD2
CASSVYVAGDDEQFF
TGTGCCAGCAGTGTTTATGTAGCGGGAGATGATGAGCAGTTCTTC
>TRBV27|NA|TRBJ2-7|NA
CASSSSTGPYEQYF
TGTGCCAGCAGTTCATCGACAGGTCCCTACGAGCAGTACTTC
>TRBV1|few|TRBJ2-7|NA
CTSSQGAVRREQYF
TGCACCAGCAGCCAAGGCGCGGTTCGGCGAGAGCAGTACTTC
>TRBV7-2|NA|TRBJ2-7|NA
CASSSPGSVEQYF
TGTGCCAGCAGCTCCCCCGGGTCGGTCGAGCAGTACTTC
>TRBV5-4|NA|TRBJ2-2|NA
CASTSRNRDTGELFF
TGTGCCAGCACCTCAAGGAACAGAGACACCGGGGAGCTGTTTTTT
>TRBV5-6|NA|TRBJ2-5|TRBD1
CASSWGPGGLSKETQYF
TGTGCCAGCAGTTGGGGACCAGGGGGCTTGTCAAAAGAGACCCAGTACTTC
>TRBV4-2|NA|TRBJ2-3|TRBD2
CASSQRGTSGSTDTQYF
TGTGCCAGCAGCCAAAGGGGGACTAGCGGGAGTACAGATACGCAGTATTTT
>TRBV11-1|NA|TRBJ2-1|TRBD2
CASSRLPGGSYNEQFF
TGTGCCAGCAGCCGTCTACCGGGAGGGTCCTACAATGAGCAGTTCTTC
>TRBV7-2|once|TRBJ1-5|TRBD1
CASSTGTGVQPQHF
TGTGCCAGCAGCACCGGGACAGGGGTTCAGCCCCAGCATTTT
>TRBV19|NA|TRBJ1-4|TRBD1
CASRHTGDNEKLFF
TGTGCCAGTAGACATACAGGGGACAATGAAAAACTGTTTTTT
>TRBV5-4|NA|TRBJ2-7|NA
CASSVTSNYEQYF
TGTGCCAGCAGCGTCACTAGCAACTACGAGCAGTACTTC
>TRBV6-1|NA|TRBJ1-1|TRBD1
CASSTHRGNTEAFF
TGTGCCAGCAGTACCCACAGGGGGAACACTGAAGCTTTCTTT
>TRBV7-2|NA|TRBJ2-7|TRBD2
CASSFGGSSYEQYF
TGTGCCAGCAGCTTTGGCGGGAGTTCCTACGAGCAGTACTTC
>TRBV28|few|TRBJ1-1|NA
CASSLLTNGEAFF
TGTGCCAGCAGTTTATTGACAAATGGTGAAGCTTTCTTT
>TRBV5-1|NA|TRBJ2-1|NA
CARLRGGGEGNEQFF
TGCGCCAGGCTCCGAGGGGGAGGGGAAGGCAATGAGCAGTTCTTC
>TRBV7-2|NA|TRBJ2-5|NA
CASSSRTGRGKETQYF
TGTGCCAGCAGCTCTCGGACAGGGCGGGGGAAAGAGACCCAGTACTTC
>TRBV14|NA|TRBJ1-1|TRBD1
CASSQDRGKDTVEAFF
TGTGCCAGCAGCCAAGACAGGGGGAAGGATACTGTCGAAGCTTTCTTT
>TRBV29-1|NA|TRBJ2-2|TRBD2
CSGREGGELFF
TGCAGCGGGCGGGAGGGAGGGGAGCTGTTTTTT
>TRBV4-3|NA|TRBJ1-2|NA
CASSQDTDYGHTF
TGCGCCAGCAGCCAAGATACAGACTATGGCCACACCTTC
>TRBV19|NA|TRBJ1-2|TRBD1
CASRDRGFDGYTF
TGTGCCAGTAGGGACAGGGGTTTCGATGGCTACACCTTC
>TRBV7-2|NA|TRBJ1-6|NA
CASSPDSGTRSITLHF
TGTGCCAGCAGCCCAGATAGCGGGACACGTAGCATCACCCTCCACTTT
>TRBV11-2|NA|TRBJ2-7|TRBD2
CASSLGGGLSYEQYF
TGTGCCAGCAGCTTGGGGGGAGGGCTCTCCTACGAGCAGTACTTC
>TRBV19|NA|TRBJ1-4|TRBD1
CASSETGQSNEKLFF
TGTGCCAGTAGTGAAACGGGACAGAGCAATGAAAAACTGTTTTTT
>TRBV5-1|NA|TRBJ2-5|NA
CASSLGSNQETQYF
TGCGCCAGCAGCTTGGGGAGCAACCAAGAGACCCAGTACTTC
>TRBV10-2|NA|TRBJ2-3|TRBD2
CATRLAGVVFSGTDTQYF
TGCGCCACCCGTTTAGCGGGAGTAGTTTTTTCCGGCACAGATACGCAGTATTTT
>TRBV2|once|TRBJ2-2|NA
CASNGGTTGELFF
TGTGCCAGCAACGGGGGTACCACCGGGGAGCTGTTTTTT
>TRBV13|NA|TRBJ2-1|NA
CASSSREWNEQFF
TGTGCCAGCAGCTCGAGGGAGTGGAATGAGCAGTTCTTC
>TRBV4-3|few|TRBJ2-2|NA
CASSQEYLRANTGELFF
TGCGCCAGCAGCCAAGAATATTTGAGGGCGAACACCGGGGAGCTGTTTTTT
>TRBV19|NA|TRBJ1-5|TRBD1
CASSIAGQGGGSNQPQHF
TGTGCCAGTAGTATAGCTGGACAGGGGGGAGGGAGCAATCAGCCCCAGCATTTT
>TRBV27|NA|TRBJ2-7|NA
CASSGTFSSYEQYF
TGTGCCAGCAGCGGGACATTCAGCTCCTACGAGCAGTACTTC
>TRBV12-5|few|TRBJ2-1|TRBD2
CASASGSYNEQFF
TGTGCTAGTGCTAGCGGGAGCTACAATGAGCAGTTCTTC
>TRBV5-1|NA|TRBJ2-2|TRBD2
CASALAGNELSTGELFF
TGCGCCAGCGCCCTAGCGGGAAACGAACTGAGCACCGGGGAGCTGTTTTTT
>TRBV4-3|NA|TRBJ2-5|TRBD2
CASSQIAGGAETQYF
TGCGCCAGCAGCCAAATAGCGGGGGGGGCAGAGACCCAGTACTTC
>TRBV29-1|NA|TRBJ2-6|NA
CSAIAGSGANVLTF
TGCAGCGCCATAGCAGGGTCTGGGGCCAACGTCCTGACTTTC
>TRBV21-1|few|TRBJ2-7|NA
CASSYLSGIRYEQYF
TGTGCCAGCAGCTACCTTAGCGGGATTCGTTACGAGCAGTACTTC